The 19 T cell receptor beta chains below all came from one sample that was sequenced in a study of monozygotic twins with inflammatory bowel disease. TCRdb re-called the 5' RACE reads and catalogs CDR3 proteins one per entry, DNA excluded. The table lists 150,000 to 200,000 distinct CDR3 sequences. The material sequenced was blood. The source of these receptors is a human donor with ulcerative colitis or Crohn's disease, or a healthy co-twin of an affected twin (not recorded which).

This chain joins TRBV6-2 or TRBV6-3 and TRBJ1-5; TCRdb returns TRBD1, unconfirmable since there is no DNA. The CDR3 is made up of 18 amino acids. CDR1 and CDR2 (germline): MNHEY, SVGEGT. The CDR3 sequence: CASSYSSRGVLGNQPQHF.

This chain uses TRBV20-1 with TRBJ1-5; TCRdb reports TRBD1, a call that lacks DNA to check it against. CDR1 DFQATT and CDR2 SNEGSKA come from the germline V gene (reference sequence). This CDR3 has 14 amino acids. CDR3 residues: CSARKGLSNQPQHF.

V gene TRBV5-1 combines with J gene TRBJ2-1; TCRdb calls TRBD2, which cannot be checked without DNA. CDR1 and CDR2 from the germline V gene are SGHRS and YFSETQ. The CDR3 covers 15 residues. CDR3 amino acids: CASTGMTSGNNEQFF.

The chain recombines TRBV19 with TRBJ1-6; TCRdb designates TRBD1, a call that cannot be tested without DNA. This CDR3 spans 16 amino acids. Germline values: CDR1 LNHDA, CDR2 SQIVND (reference sequence). The CDR3 loop is CASSITGTPYNSPLHF. Filled out from reference TRBV19 and TRBJ1-6, the complete variable domain reads DGGITQSPKYLFRKEGQNVTLSCEQNLNHDAMYWYRQDPGQGLRLIYYSQIVNDFQKGDIAEGYSVSREKKESFPLTVTSAQKNPTAFYLCASSITGTPYNSPLHFGNGTRLTVT.

This sequence joins TRBV5-4 and TRBJ2-1; there is no DNA to check the TCRdb D call of TRBD2. Germline loops: CDR1 SGHNT, CDR2 YYREEE (reference sequence). This CDR3 has 15 residues. CDR3 residues: CASSPSGSKYNEQFF.

The V gene is TRBV20-1, the J gene TRBJ2-7; TCRdb gives TRBD2 as the D gene, but with no DNA this cannot be confirmed. The CDR3 is 13 residues long. Germline V gene sequence: CDR1 DFQATT, CDR2 SNEGSKA (reference sequence). The CDR3 here is CSASSLAGGEQYF.

V usage is TRBV5-6 and J usage is TRBJ2-6; TCRdb outputs TRBD1, but without DNA this stays unchecked. The germline CDR1 and CDR2 sequences are SGHDT and YYEEEE. CDR3 length: 19 amino acids. CDR3 in amino acids: CASSLADWQGIAGANVLTF.

V is TRBV28 and J is TRBJ2-1; TCRdb gives TRBD2 as the D gene, but with no DNA this cannot be confirmed. CDR3 length: 19 amino acids. Germline V lookup: CDR1 MDHEN, CDR2 SYDVKM. CDR3 in amino acids: CASRQPPGLAGGIGNEQFF. Full variable domain (rest looked up from reference TRBV28 and TRBJ2-1): DVKVTQSSRYLVKRTGEKVFLECVQDMDHENMFWYRQDPGLGLRLIYFSYDVKMKEKGDIPEGYSVSREKKERFSLILESASTNQTSMYLCASRQPPGLAGGIGNEQFFGPGTRLTVL.

This chain connects TRBV28 to TRBJ2-7; the D gene TCRdb calls, TRBD2, cannot be checked with no DNA. CDR1 and CDR2 from the germline V gene are MDHEN and SYDVKM. The length of the CDR3 is 14 residues. CDR3 loop: CASNGGRNTYEQYF.

The genes are TRBV13 and TRBJ2-5. Germline assignment: CDR1 PRHDT and CDR2 FYEKMQ (reference sequence). This CDR3 is built from 13 residues. Here the CDR3 reads CASSLAHQETQYF. The entire variable domain, with the rest obtained from reference TRBV13 and TRBJ2-5, is as follows: AAGVIQSPRHLIKEKRETATLKCYPIPRHDTVYWYQQGPGQDPQFLISFYEKMQSDKGSIPDRFSAQQFSDYHSELNMSSLELGDSALYFCASSLAHQETQYFGPGTRLLVL.

The rearrangement links TRBV5-1 to TRBJ2-5. The CDR3 has 12 residues. Per germline, CDR1 SGHRS and CDR2 YFSETQ. CDR3 sequence reads: CASSAVQETQYF.

The rearrangement links TRBV5-1 to TRBJ2-1; TCRdb gives TRBD2 as the D gene, but with no DNA this cannot be confirmed. The CDR3 is 16 residues long. CDR1 is SGHRS, CDR2 YFSETQ, per germline. The CDR3 protein is CASSLGGTSDHNEQFF.

The rearrangement links TRBV10-3 to TRBJ1-2; as DNA is missing, the TRBD1 call by TCRdb cannot be tested. CDR3 length equals 13 residues. Germline V gene data show CDR1 as ENHRY and CDR2 as SYGVKD. The CDR3 loop is CAIRGAVNYGYTF.

The rearrangement links TRBV14 to TRBJ2-7; TCRdb designates TRBD1, a call that cannot be tested without DNA. The length of the CDR3 is 13 residues. CDR1 is SGHDN and CDR2 is FVKESK in the germline V gene. The CDR3: CASSPSTGYEQYF.

This chain connects TRBV11-2 to TRBJ1-1; TCRdb calls TRBD1, which cannot be checked without DNA. CDR1 is SGHAT, CDR2 FQNNGV, per germline. This CDR3 is 15 amino acids long. This chain's CDR3 is CASSQKAGGGTEAFF. The complete variable domain, with remaining parts taken from reference TRBV11-2 and TRBJ1-1, reads EAGVAQSPRYKIIEKRQSVAFWCNPISGHATLYWYQQILGQGPKLLIQFQNNGVVDDSQLPKDRFSAERLKGVDSTLKIQPAKLEDSAVYLCASSQKAGGGTEAFFGQGTRLTVV.

The chain combines TRBV20-1 with TRBJ2-2; TCRdb designates TRBD2, a call that cannot be tested without DNA. The CDR3 contains 14 residues. Germline CDR1 reads DFQATT; CDR2 reads SNEGSKA (reference sequence). The CDR3: CSALAGGSPGELFF.

The chain joins TRBV11-2 to TRBJ2-5. This CDR3 contains 17 residues. Germline values: CDR1 SGHAT, CDR2 FQNNGV. The CDR3 region is CASSLGTLVSLEETQYF.

J is TRBJ2-7 and V is TRBV24-1; TCRdb calls TRBD2, which cannot be checked without DNA. The germline gives CDR1 KGHDR, CDR2 SFDVKD. The CDR3 consists of 14 residues. The CDR3 here is CATGSDSGRNEQYF.

This chain joins TRBV28 and TRBJ2-3; the TCRdb D gene call, TRBD2, has no DNA to confirm it. The CDR3 covers 18 residues. Germline-derived CDR1 and CDR2 are MDHEN and SYDVKM. CDR3 sequence reads: CASPPRAGGPVVRNTQYF.